This T cell receptor (beta chain) was sequenced during a study of shared clonotypes between healthy human individuals. Regarding the study as a whole: With few donors, the genetic and exposure-history diversity represented was limited.

V gave up 0 bases and J gave up 7 bases; unmatched junction bases: 8. The length of the CDR3 is 16 residues. CDR1 is LGHNA, CDR2 YNFKEQ, per germline. It was at deep level that the assay was run. Repertoires were generated with immunoSEQ multiplex PCR, while TCRdb's copy carries only in-frame clones and drops some. The table lists hundreds of thousands of clones, over 60% of them singletons. This clone has just a few counts. The target antigen is unknown. Sequenced: PBMCs. The TCR was taken from a woman in her forties in good health. Some clones in this sample may be carry-over from other donors' samples. The rearrangement joins TRBV4-2 to TRBJ2-1; 8 positions agree with TRBD1. CDR3 DNA: TGTGCCAGCAGCCAAGAGGCAGGGGGCGTTGGGAATGAGCAGTTCTTC. Protein sequence: CASSQEAGGVGNEQFF.